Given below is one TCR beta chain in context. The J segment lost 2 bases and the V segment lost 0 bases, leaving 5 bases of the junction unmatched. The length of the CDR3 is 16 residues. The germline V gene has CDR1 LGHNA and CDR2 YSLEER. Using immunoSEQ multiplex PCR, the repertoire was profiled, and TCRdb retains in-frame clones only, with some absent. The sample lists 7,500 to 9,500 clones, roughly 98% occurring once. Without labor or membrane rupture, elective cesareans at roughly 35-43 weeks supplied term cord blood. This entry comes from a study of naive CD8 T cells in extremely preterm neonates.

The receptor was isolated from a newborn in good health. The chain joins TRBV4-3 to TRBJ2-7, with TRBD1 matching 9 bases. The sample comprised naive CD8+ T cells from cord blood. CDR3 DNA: TGCGCCAGCAGCCAAGATATAACAGGGGGCGCCTACGAGCAGTACTTC. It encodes CASSQDITGGAYEQYF.